This T cell receptor (beta chain) was observed in a study of Graves' ophthalmopathy and Graves' hyperthyroidism. Amplification of TCR beta CDR3 regions used RNA transcripts. First-round RT-PCR with HTBI primers preceded a second-round multiplex PCR. TCRdb ran MiXCR on the multiplex PCR reads and lists one entry per CDR3 protein. The sample holds roughly 400,000 distinct CDR3 sequences, approximately 20% seen once. Between the trimmed V and J ends, which lost 2 bases and 4 bases, there was a span of 14 bases. The CDR3 is 15 amino acids. General observations from the study: As the model predicted ophthalmopathy progression, it achieved a sensitivity of around 71% and a specificity of 72.22%.

This clonotype turned up a few times. Its antigen remains unidentified. This receptor was obtained from a woman between 18 and 29 years old with Graves' ophthalmopathy. This sequence joins TRBV12-3 or TRBV12-4 and TRBJ1-1, with D maybe TRBD1 (6 bases). The sample comprised peripheral blood. CDR3 loop: CASSLPRGIGTEAFF. The CDR3, as DNA: TGTGCCAGCAGTTTACCCAGGGGTATCGGCACTGAAGCTTTCTTT.